This TCR beta chain was identified during a study of tissue T cells after allogeneic stem cell transplantation. Study-level findings and limits: Across patients, clones rarely overlapped, yet motif clusters were shared tissue-specifically. Limitations included a small, clinically heterogeneous cohort and limited sampling depth.

Turning to this clone: Its target is unknown. Genes and germline come from the mouse.

TCRdb's copy holds only in-frame clones and misses some; the assay was immunoSEQ multiplex PCR. The repertoire holds approximately 7,300 clones, with 50% to 55% as singletons. Indicated time point: mouse harvest day 7 after allogeneic transplant. Tail vein injection delivered 10^7 T-cell-depleted bone marrow cells and 10^6 splenic CD5+ T cells. This mouse GVHD model was MHC-mismatched B6 to BALB/c, profiled day 7 or 14. The TCR was taken from a female BALB/c mouse given C57BL/6 T cells with graft-versus-host disease after an allogeneic hematopoietic cell transplant. Input material: lymph node tissue.

CDR3 bases read: TGTGCCAGCAGTGATGACTTCTCAGAAGTCTTC. Its protein is CASSDDFSEVF. Given in full, the CDR3 is CASSDDFSEVFF. The J gene is TRBJ1-1, the V gene TRBV13-1, with D hard to call. The missing CDR3 end, 1 residue past where the read stops, is filled in from the germline J gene. Germline V gene lookup returns CDR1 NSHNY and CDR2 SYGAGN. The CDR3 sequence is 12 residues long. V dropped 0 bases and J dropped 6 bases, with 6 bases sitting between them.